This is a list of T cell receptor beta chains from one sample in a study of T cell responses to AZD1222 COVID-19 vaccine. TCRdb's copy holds only in-frame clones and misses some; the assay was immunoSEQ multiplex PCR. This sample has some 84,000 clones, with just over 85% found just once. This specimen was peripheral blood, taken on day 0 of AZD1222 vaccination. The source of these receptors is an adult in good health. CDR3s include the opening cysteine and the closing phenylalanine or tryptophan. Fields, in order: CDR3 length, clone size, J gene, V gene, D gene, CDR3 protein, CDR3 DNA. The D gene is left open where the match is weak. Clone size is given for some rows only: seen once, a few or many times, or a class if the clone is expanded.

>16|few|TRBJ1-4|TRBV27|NA
CASSPRNHPTNEKLFF
TGTGCCAGCAGTCCGCGAAATCACCCAACTAATGAAAAACTGTTTTTT
>14|NA|TRBJ1-1|TRBV11-1|NA
CASSLETGFPEAFF
TGTGCCAGCAGCTTGGAGACAGGTTTCCCTGAAGCTTTCTTT
>16|NA|TRBJ1-3|TRBV10-3|TRBD1
CAITTGEGSAGNTIYF
TGTGCCATCACGACAGGGGAAGGATCAGCTGGAAACACCATATATTTT
>10|NA|TRBJ1-5|TRBV19|NA
CASGVGAQHF
TGTGCCAGCGGGGTGGGAGCCCAGCATTTT
>14|NA|TRBJ2-5|TRBV7-3|TRBD2
CASSSGLAGETQYF
TGTGCCAGCAGCTCAGGACTAGCGGGAGAGACCCAGTACTTC
>15|NA|TRBJ1-5|TRBV6-5|NA
CASSYSKQGRQPQHF
TGTGCCAGCAGTTACTCGAAGCAAGGGCGGCAGCCCCAGCATTTT
>15|NA|TRBJ1-5|TRBV4-1|TRBD1
CASSRLTGGDQPQHF
TGCGCCAGCAGCCGCCTGACAGGGGGCGATCAGCCCCAGCATTTT
>16|NA|TRBJ1-3|TRBV21-1|NA
CASSKVQGATGNTIYF
TGTGCCAGCAGCAAGGTTCAGGGGGCTACGGGAAACACCATATATTTT
>15|NA|TRBJ1-4|TRBV28|NA
CASSLFFGVGEKLFF
TGTGCCAGCAGTTTATTTTTCGGGGTGGGTGAAAAACTGTTTTTT
>15|NA|TRBJ2-7|TRBV4-3|NA
CASSQEPRATYEQYF
TGCGCCAGCAGCCAAGAGCCCAGGGCTACCTACGAGCAGTACTTC
>15|few|TRBJ2-5|TRBV7-9|NA
CASSQRDRRQETQYF
TGTGCCAGCAGCCAAAGGGACCGAAGACAAGAGACCCAGTACTTC
>12|few|TRBJ2-1|TRBV24-1|TRBD2
CATRDGGGPPFF
TGTGCCACCCGCGATGGGGGAGGGCCTCCGTTCTTC
>14|NA|TRBJ1-6|TRBV10-3|NA
CAIRDESFGSPLHF
TGTGCCATCAGGGACGAGAGTTTTGGTTCACCCCTCCACTTT
>15|NA|TRBJ2-3|TRBV5-1|TRBD1
CASSLDRVGTDTQYF
TGCGCCAGCAGTTTGGACAGGGTGGGCACAGATACGCAGTATTTT
>15|NA|TRBJ2-1|TRBV5-1|NA
CASRGGVISNNEQFF
TGCGCCAGCCGAGGAGGGGTAATTTCTAACAATGAGCAGTTCTTC
>17|NA|TRBJ2-1|TRBV7-2|NA
CASSSPLGGQAYNEQFF
TGTGCCAGCAGCTCCCCCCTGGGGGGGCAGGCGTACAATGAGCAGTTCTTC
>10|NA|TRBJ2-7|TRBV28|NA
CATKANEQYF
TGTGCTACTAAGGCGAACGAGCAGTACTTC
>14|NA|TRBJ1-6|TRBV7-2|NA
CASSLSAGFAPLHF
TGTGCCAGCAGCTTATCGGCAGGGTTTGCGCCCCTCCACTTT
>16|NA|TRBJ1-2|TRBV6-5|NA
CASSYSRGRANYGYTF
TGTGCCAGCAGTTACTCGAGAGGCAGGGCTAACTATGGCTACACCTTC
>14|NA|TRBJ1-5|TRBV2|NA
CASSADRLNQPQHF
TGTGCCAGCAGCGCCGACAGGCTTAATCAGCCCCAGCATTTT
>13|NA|TRBJ1-2|TRBV28|NA
CASSSDRTYGYTF
TGTGCCAGCAGCTCCGACCGAACCTATGGCTACACCTTC
>12|NA|TRBJ2-7|TRBV27|TRBD1
CASSSTGDEQYF
TGTGCCAGCAGTTCAACAGGGGACGAGCAGTACTTC
>15|NA|TRBJ2-2|TRBV7-2|NA
CASSLKGVNTGELFF
TGTGCCAGCAGCTTAAAAGGCGTGAACACCGGGGAGCTGTTTTTT
>18|NA|TRBJ2-3|TRBV28|TRBD2
CASSLTSGRASNADTQYF
TGTGCCAGCAGTCTCACTAGCGGGAGGGCCTCTAACGCAGATACGCAGTATTTT
>12|NA|TRBJ1-1|TRBV30|NA
CAWRGVGTEAFF
TGTGCCTGGAGAGGGGTGGGGACTGAAGCTTTCTTT
>13|many|TRBJ2-7|TRBV12-3/TRBV12-4|NA
CASSLLTAGEQYF
TGTGCCAGCAGTTTATTAACAGCTGGGGAGCAGTACTTC
>14|few|TRBJ2-2|TRBV6-5|NA
CASSYNRDTGELFF
TGTGCCAGCAGTTATAATCGCGACACCGGGGAGCTGTTTTTT
>16|NA|TRBJ1-4|TRBV4-1|TRBD1
CASSQDRDSRNEKLFF
TGCGCCAGCAGCCAAGATCGGGACAGTAGAAATGAAAAACTGTTTTTT
>16|NA|TRBJ2-3|TRBV4-2|TRBD2
CASSRIGREDTDTQYF
TGTGCCAGCAGTCGTATTGGGCGGGAGGACACAGATACGCAGTATTTT
>16|NA|TRBJ1-5|TRBV7-2|NA
CASSPRQINSNQPQHF
TGTGCCAGCAGCCCGAGGCAGATTAATAGCAATCAGCCCCAGCATTTT
>15|NA|TRBJ1-1|TRBV7-2|NA
CASSFQTAVNTEAFF
TGTGCCAGCAGCTTCCAGACAGCTGTGAACACTGAAGCTTTCTTT
>12|NA|TRBJ1-6|TRBV7-9|NA
CASSLAGSTLHF
TGTGCCAGCAGCTTAGCTGGGTCAACCCTCCACTTT
>13|once|TRBJ2-3|TRBV7-2|NA
CASSLDATDTQYF
TGTGCCAGCAGCTTGGACGCAACAGATACGCAGTATTTT
>14|NA|TRBJ1-3|TRBV9|NA
CASSFGGSGNTIYF
TGTGCCAGCAGCTTCGGGGGCTCTGGAAACACCATATATTTT
>17|NA|TRBJ2-3|TRBV5-4|TRBD2
CASSLGGLAVIADTQYF
TGTGCCAGCAGCTTGGGCGGTCTAGCGGTTATCGCAGATACGCAGTATTTT
>15|NA|TRBJ2-7|TRBV6-5|NA
CASTGTVHGSYEQYF
TGTGCCAGCACCGGGACCGTCCATGGGTCCTACGAGCAGTACTTC
>15|NA|TRBJ2-2|TRBV6-5|TRBD2
CASSLSGRGTGELFF
TGTGCCAGCAGTCTTAGCGGGAGAGGAACCGGGGAGCTGTTTTTT
>14|NA|TRBJ1-5|TRBV6-2/TRBV6-3|NA
CASSTDRLYQPQHF
TGTGCCAGCAGCACCGACAGGCTTTATCAGCCCCAGCATTTT
>14|NA|TRBJ1-6|TRBV10-2|TRBD1
CAIKTGQGDSPLHF
TGCGCCATCAAGACAGGGCAGGGCGATTCACCCCTCCACTTT
>14|NA|TRBJ2-2|TRBV4-1|NA
CASRGQINTGELFF
TGCGCCAGCCGGGGACAAATCAACACCGGGGAGCTGTTTTTT
>13|once|TRBJ2-7|TRBV7-2|NA
CASSSRRGYEQYF
TGTGCCAGCAGCTCTCGACGGGGCTACGAGCAGTACTTC